This T cell receptor (beta chain) was retrieved from a study of cytomegalovirus exposure and HLA in healthy donors. This clone was picked up one time. CDR3 size: 16 residues. Germline-derived CDR1 and CDR2 are LGHNA and YSLEER. Trimming left V 3 bases short and J 0 bases short, with 15 bases between. The PCR made use of 60 Vbeta and 13 Jbeta primers. Clones were read by immunoSEQ multiplex PCR, and TCRdb kept only the in-frame ones, dropping some. The table includes 60,000 to 90,000 clones, about 70% detected once. The sequenced material came from PBMCs. This chain links TRBV4-3 with TRBJ2-7; D possibly corresponds to TRBD2 (6 bases). The TCR was taken from a woman in her forties or fifties in good health and CMV-seropositive. DNA for the CDR3: TGCGCCAGCAGCCAGGAGCTTGGGGGGATCTCCTACGAGCAGTACTTC. This codes for CASSQELGGISYEQYF.